The 5 T cell receptor beta chains in this list originate from one sample, sequenced in a study of blood T cell repertoires in COVID-19. Profiled with immunoSEQ multiplex PCR; TCRdb holds only in-frame clones, not every one. This sample has roughly 250,000 clones, with 83% found just once. The sequencing input was peripheral blood. These receptors were taken from a human donor in a cohort sampled during active COVID-19.

This chain uses TRBV6-5 with TRBJ2-7; D is perhaps TRBD1 (6 bases). V shed 7 bases and J shed 4 bases, with 14 bases lying between them. CDR3 length: 13 amino acids. Germline-derived CDR1 and CDR2 are MNHEY and SVGAGI. The CDR3 sequence: CASMDRVVYEQYF. The CDR3 DNA is TGTGCCAGCATGGACAGAGTTGTGTACGAGCAGTACTTC.

V and J are TRBV6-2 or TRBV6-3 and TRBJ1-1; 10 positions agree with TRBD1. Germline CDR1 MNHEY, CDR2 SVGEGT. This CDR3 is 16 amino acids long. Trimming took 5 bases from V and 2 from J; bases not matched to a gene: 8. The chain's CDR3 is CASSPRTGGVNTEAFF. The DNA for the CDR3 is TGTGCCAGCAGTCCCCGGACAGGGGGGGTAAACACTGAAGCTTTCTTT.

This clone showed up many times. The V call is TRBV19, the J call TRBJ2-7, with TRBD2 identical over 7 bases. Germline CDR1 and CDR2: LNHDA and SQIVND (reference sequence). V dropped 5 bases and J dropped 2; count of bases not matched to a gene: 6. CDR3 length: 14 amino acids. CDR3 region: CASSLRREPYEQYF. The CDR3 nucleotides read TGTGCCAGTAGTTTGAGGCGGGAGCCCTACGAGCAGTACTTC.

The rearrangement links TRBV6-5 to TRBJ2-7, with 9 bases that match TRBD1. V dropped 0 bases and J dropped 0; count of bases not matched to a gene: 3. Germline lookup yields CDR1 MNHEY and CDR2 SVGAGI. CDR3 length equals 16 residues. The CDR3, as DNA: TGTGCCAGCAGTTACTCAGGGGGACAGGGCTCCTACGAGCAGTACTTC. Protein: CASSYSGGQGSYEQYF.

The chain couples TRBV5-5 to TRBJ2-7; D possibly corresponds to TRBD1 (5 bases). V lost 4 bases and J 2 bases, leaving 13 bases between the germline ends. The CDR3 consists of 14 residues. CDR1 SGHKS and CDR2 YYEKEE come from the germline V gene (reference sequence). CDR3 region: CASSNSGQAYEQYF. CDR3 bases: TGTGCCAGCAGCAATTCAGGGCAGGCCTACGAGCAGTACTTC.